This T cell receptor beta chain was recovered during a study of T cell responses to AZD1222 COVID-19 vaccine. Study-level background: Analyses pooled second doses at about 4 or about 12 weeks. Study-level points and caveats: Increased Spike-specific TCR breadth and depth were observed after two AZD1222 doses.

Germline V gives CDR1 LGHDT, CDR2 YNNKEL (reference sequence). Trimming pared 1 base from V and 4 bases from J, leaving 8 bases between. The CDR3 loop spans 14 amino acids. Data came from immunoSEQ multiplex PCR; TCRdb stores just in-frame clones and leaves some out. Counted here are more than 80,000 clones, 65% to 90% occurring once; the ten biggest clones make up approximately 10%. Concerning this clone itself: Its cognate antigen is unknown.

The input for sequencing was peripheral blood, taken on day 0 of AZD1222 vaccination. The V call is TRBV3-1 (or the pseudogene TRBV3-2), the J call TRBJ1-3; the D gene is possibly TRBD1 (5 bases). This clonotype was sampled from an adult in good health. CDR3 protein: CASSQVAGGNTIYF. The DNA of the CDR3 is TGTGCCAGCAGCCAAGTCGCAGGGGGAAACACCATATATTTT.